This note documents a single T cell receptor beta chain sequence. Its antigen remains unknown. This sample is part of a study of blood T cells in healthy people across ages. A sample-barcoded 5' primer and a J-beta primer mix were used in a second PCR of roughly 7 to 11 cycles. Via MiXCR, TCRdb re-called the 5' RACE reads, giving one row per CDR3 protein. The sample lists 700,000 or so distinct CDR3 sequences, about 24% occurring once. The CDR3 covers 12 residues. Trimming pared 2 bases from V and 6 bases from J, leaving 10 bases between. Germline V gene sequence: CDR1 DFQATT, CDR2 SNEGSKA (reference sequence). Notes on the study in general: Without sorted subsets, naive and antigen-experienced compartments could not be conclusively compared. Versus aged donors, long-lived donors had higher diversity and more naive CD4+ cells.

Sample: blood. This chain joins TRBV20-1 and TRBJ1-1, with D possibly being TRBD1 (6 bases). The sequence was obtained from a man in his 70s in good health. CDR3 loop: CSARRGMAEAFF. The CDR3, as DNA: TGCAGTGCTAGAAGGGGGATGGCTGAAGCTTTCTTT.